The T cell receptor (beta chain) described here comes from a study of shared clonotypes between healthy human individuals. Notes on the study in general: The expectation was that sequencing depth would affect clonotype sharing among donors.

Naive-designated CD8 cells lacked CD45RO, were positively enriched for CCR7, and omitted terminally differentiated effector memory CD45RA+ cells. Donors comprised healthy HIV-negative adults lacking recent acute infections or vaccinations. On this clone itself: The antigen remains undetermined.

V lost 2 bases, J lost 2 bases, and 13 bases lay in between. This CDR3 is built from 15 residues. CDR1 and CDR2 (germline): MNHNY, SVGAGI (reference sequence). Every subset's genomic DNA went evenly onto several immunoSEQ plates. Clones were sequenced by immunoSEQ multiplex PCR, and TCRdb holds only the in-frame ones, with some missing. The profile shows some 2.1 million clones, around 96% of them singletons. The origin of this receptor is a young man in good health. This chain connects TRBV6-6 to TRBJ2-7, with D maybe TRBD2 (6 bases). The sample was naive CD8+ T cells sorted from blood. Written as DNA, the CDR3 is TGTGCCAGCAGTTACAGGAGGGATTTACCCTACGAGCAGTACTTC. Translating gives CASSYRRDLPYEQYF.